The sequence of this T cell receptor (beta chain) was determined in a study of beta chain features in type 1 diabetes. Study-wide findings and caveats: The study found moderately but significantly shorter TCRB CDR3s in all four CD4+ subsets of Type 1 diabetes patients. The VDJ junctions of type 1 diabetes patients carried fewer insertions and more deletions.

Sequencing targeted expressed TCRB transcripts, as all isolated RNA had been reverse transcribed. The repertoire was sequenced with immunoSEQ multiplex PCR; TCRdb's copy has only in-frame clones and lacks some. The sample includes about 99,000 clones, under 30% of them seen just once. CD4+ cells of the naive, central memory, regulatory and stem cell-like memory types were sorted via CD45RO/CCR7/CD25/CD127/CD95/CD27. Sorted cells reached over 95% purity in every population. The CDR3 is 15 residues long. V was shortened by 2 bases and J by 2 bases, with 13 bases between the two germline ends. CDR1 is SGHVS, CDR2 FQNEAQ, per germline. This clone was seen a handful of times. Its target is unknown.

The sample was central memory CD4+ T cells from blood. The source of this sequence is a woman between 18 and 30 years old with type 1 diabetes. The rearrangement links TRBV7-8 to TRBJ2-7; TRBD2 is a possible D gene (6 bases). This CDR3 is CASSLSGDSPYEQYV. CDR3 bases: TGTGCCAGCAGCTTAAGTGGGGACTCCCCCTACGAGCAGTACGTC.